A selection of T cell receptor beta chains follows, all from one sample in a study of T cells after yellow fever vaccination. TCRdb reprocessed the 5' RACE reads via MiXCR and lists one record per CDR3 protein. The table includes hundreds of thousands of distinct CDR3 sequences, 9% to 15% detected once. The sequencing used PBMCs, collected on the day of the yellow fever booster vaccination. Receptor source: a young man who received the YFV17D yellow fever vaccine. Each CDR3 is given with its conserved first and last residue. A D gene is named only where the DNA matches it firmly. Clone size, where shown, is once, few, many, or a class for clones that have expanded.

NA	TRBD1	TRBJ2-7	TRBV18	TGTGCCAGCTCACCCCTAGTAGGACAGGGGGCCTTGGAGCAGTACTTC	CASSPLVGQGALEQYF
few	NA	TRBJ2-3	TRBV6-2/TRBV6-3	TGTGCCAGCAGTGACCGCGCAGATACGCAGTATTTT	CASSDRADTQYF
once	TRBD1	TRBJ2-7	TRBV4-3	TGCGCCAGCAGCCAAGATGCCATGCGAGGGGGCTGCGAGCAGTACTTC	CASSQDAMRGGCEQYF
NA	NA	TRBJ2-1	TRBV28	TGTGCCAGCAGTTTAACTACTAGCAGACACAATGAGCAGTTCTTC	CASSLTTSRHNEQFF
NA	NA	TRBJ2-5	TRBV3-1	TGTGCCAGCAGCCAAGGGGTGCGCCCTCAAGAGACCCAGTACTTC	CASSQGVRPQETQYF
few	NA	TRBJ2-1	TRBV7-3	TGTGTTGGGACCGCTTCGCGAGAGCAGTTCTTC	CVGTASREQFF
few	NA	TRBJ2-1	TRBV12-3/TRBV12-4	TGTGCCAGCAGTTTGGGTTGGGCGGGCTACAATGAGCAGTTCTTC	CASSLGWAGYNEQFF
few	NA	TRBJ2-7	TRBV4-3	TGCGCCAGCAGCCAAGATATAATGGGCTCCGCCTACGAGCAGTACTTC	CASSQDIMGSAYEQYF
few	TRBD2	TRBJ2-7	TRBV18	TGTGCCAGCTCACCTCAGCGGGAGGGATCCGAGCAGTACTTC	CASSPQREGSEQYF
few	TRBD2	TRBJ2-5	TRBV6-1	TGTGCCAGCAGCCACAGGACTAGTAGTTCTCAAGAGACCCAGTACTTC	CASSHRTSSSQETQYF
NA	NA	TRBJ2-1	TRBV7-9	TGTGCCAGCAGCTTAGTGGGCTACCCCAGCTCCTACAATGAGCAGTTCTTC	CASSLVGYPSSYNEQFF
few	NA	TRBJ2-1	TRBV20-1	TGCAGTGCCAAGCTTTCCGGGACAAAAAACAATGAGCAGTTCTTC	CSAKLSGTKNNEQFF
few	NA	TRBJ1-5	TRBV12-3/TRBV12-4	TGTGCCAGCAGTTTCCGGGGCCTCAATCATCCCCAGCATTTT	CASSFRGLNHPQHF
NA	NA	TRBJ2-5	TRBV18	TGTGCCAGCTCACCCGCACAGACTAGAATAGAGACCCAGTACTTC	CASSPAQTRIETQYF
few	NA	TRBJ2-7	TRBV7-2	TGTGCCAGCAGCTTAACGGGGCTAGCGAACTCCTACGAGCAGTACTTC	CASSLTGLANSYEQYF
NA	NA	TRBJ2-1	TRBV19	TGTGCCGTCTCGGGGTACGCTGGACCTGAGCAGTTCTTC	CAVSGYAGPEQFF
few	NA	TRBJ2-7	TRBV20-1	TGCAGTGCTAGAGATTATGGCAGACTGTACGAGCAGTACTTC	CSARDYGRLYEQYF
few	NA	TRBJ2-3	TRBV7-2	TGTGCCAGCAGCTTGGAAGGGTTCCCCTGGGCAGATACGCAGTATTTT	CASSLEGFPWADTQYF
NA	TRBD2	TRBJ2-7	TRBV7-2	TGTGCCAGCAGCTTAGGGGCTAGCGGGAGGAATATGGACGAGCAGTACTTC	CASSLGASGRNMDEQYF
few	TRBD2	TRBJ2-1	TRBV27	TGTGCCAGCAGTTTTTTGTCTAGCGGGAGGGACAATGAGCAGTTCTTC	CASSFLSSGRDNEQFF
NA	NA	TRBJ2-2	TRBV5-1	TGCGCCAGCAGCGCCCAACCTTTAGGGTTAGCGAAGAACACCGGGGAGCTGTTTTTT	CASSAQPLGLAKNTGELFF
NA	NA	TRBJ2-5	TRBV29-1	TGCAGCGTTCCCTCTGCGCAAGAGACCCAGTACTTC	CSVPSAQETQYF
few	NA	TRBJ2-7	TRBV20-1	TGCAGTGCTACGCTCGGGGGAGCAGGGGTCTACGAGCAGTACTTC	CSATLGGAGVYEQYF
few	NA	TRBJ2-1	TRBV7-2	TGTGCCAGCAGCTTAGCGGCTAGGTACAATGAGCAGTTCTTC	CASSLAARYNEQFF
few	NA	TRBJ2-2	TRBV7-2	TGTGCCAGCAGCGCCACCTCGGTGGGGGAGCTGTTTTTT	CASSATSVGELFF
few	NA	TRBJ2-5	TRBV19	TGTGCCAGTAGTATGGGGCAGGAAAGAGAGACCCAGTACTTC	CASSMGQERETQYF
NA	TRBD2	TRBJ2-2	TRBV20-1	TGCAGTGCTCCCCGCCCGGGACTAGCGGCGAACACCGGGGAGCTGTTTTTT	CSAPRPGLAANTGELFF
NA	TRBD1	TRBJ2-1	TRBV7-3	TGTGCCAGCAGCTTCGGGACAGCAATTAATGAGCAGTTCTTC	CASSFGTAINEQFF
few	NA	TRBJ2-1	TRBV7-9	TGTGCCAGCAGCTTTTTGCAGGGCCGAATGTTCAATGAGCAGTTCTTC	CASSFLQGRMFNEQFF
NA	NA	TRBJ2-5	TRBV7-9	TGTGCCAGCAGCTTGAGGGTAGCGAGAACTCAAGAGACCCAGTACTTC	CASSLRVARTQETQYF
NA	TRBD1	TRBJ2-7	TRBV29-1	TGCAGCGCTCACAGGGGGAGCTCCTACGAGCAGTACTTC	CSAHRGSSYEQYF
NA	NA	TRBJ2-7	TRBV9	TGTGCCAGCAGCGTAGACGGCGGGATCAACTACGAGCAGTACTTC	CASSVDGGINYEQYF
NA	NA	TRBJ2-5	TRBV7-7	TGTGCTAGCAGCTTAAATTACGGGGTAGGAGAGACCCAGTACTTC	CASSLNYGVGETQYF
many	TRBD2	TRBJ2-3	TRBV6-1	TGTGCCAGCACCTCCCGACTAGCGGGAGATCGGGATACGCAGTATTTT	CASTSRLAGDRDTQYF
many	NA	TRBJ1-1	TRBV6-5	TGTGCCAGCAGTTACTCGAACGGCCTGAACACTGAAGCTTTCTTT	CASSYSNGLNTEAFF
NA	NA	TRBJ2-5	TRBV30	TGTGCCTGGAGTCGAGAGACCCAGTACTTC	CAWSRETQYF
few	NA	TRBJ2-3	TRBV5-1	TGCGCCAGCAGCTTGCTGGGGGGCGCAGATACGCAGTATTTT	CASSLLGGADTQYF
NA	NA	TRBJ2-1	TRBV5-1	TGCGCCAGCAGCCTACTGGCGAGCGGCTACAATGAGCAGTTCTTC	CASSLLASGYNEQFF
few	TRBD1	TRBJ1-4	TRBV7-9	TGTGCCAGCAGCCGAGGACAGGGGGCCACTAATGAAAAACTGTTTTTT	CASSRGQGATNEKLFF
NA	TRBD2	TRBJ2-1	TRBV2	TGTGCCAGCAGTGACCCTAGCGGGAGCTCCTACAATGAGCAGTTCTTC	CASSDPSGSSYNEQFF